The clone carrying this TCR beta chain was seen just once. The antigen is unknown. This sample is drawn from a study of cytomegalovirus exposure and HLA in healthy donors. For the study at large: A prior study identified approximately 110 million unique TCR beta sequences from some 200 million T cells. Study-wide points: Researchers counted 164 TCR beta chains as cytomegalovirus-associated. In vitro data verified three CMV-associated chains as specific for CMV antigens.

Germline-derived CDR1 and CDR2 are LGHNT and FRNRAP. The CDR3 contains 17 residues. V was pared by 0 bases and J by 0 bases, with 6 bases of the junction left unmatched. PCR was performed using 60 Vbeta and 13 Jbeta primers. The data were produced by immunoSEQ multiplex PCR, yet TCRdb's version contains in-frame clones alone and is incomplete. The table lists more than 50,000 clones, 65% to 85% of them singletons. The genes are TRBV12-5 and TRBJ2-7, with TRBD2 identical over 9 bases. The TCR comes from a female donor in good health and CMV-seronegative. The sample comprised PBMCs. CDR3 nucleotide sequence: TGTGCTAGTGGTTTGGTACGGGCTAGCGGGGACTCCTACGAGCAGTACTTC. Its protein product is CASGLVRASGDSYEQYF.